A selection of T cell receptor beta chains follows, all from one sample in a study of lymphopenia after photon versus proton radiotherapy. TCRdb's copy holds only in-frame clones and misses some; the assay was immunoSEQ multiplex PCR. This sample carries about 8,300 clones, almost 90% of them seen once, and the ten largest clones take 20% to 25%. This specimen was peripheral blood, taken from a patient treated with photon-based radiotherapy. The receptors derive from a man older than 75 with cholangiocarcinoma. CDR3s include the opening cysteine and the closing phenylalanine or tryptophan. The order of the fields is J gene, D gene, clone size, V gene, CDR3 DNA, CDR3 protein. D genes are given only for firm matches. Size is stated for part of the rows, as once, few or many counts, or as a class when the clone is expanded.

J gene: TRBJ1-1; D gene: .; clone size: .; V gene: TRBV6-6; CDR3 DNA: TGTGCCAGTCGACAGCTTTATGGCACTGAAGCTTTCTTT; CDR3 protein: CASRQLYGTEAFF
J gene: TRBJ2-5; D gene: .; clone size: .; V gene: TRBV9; CDR3 DNA: TGTGCCAGCAGCGCTGGGGACTACCAAGAGACCCAGTACTTC; CDR3 protein: CASSAGDYQETQYF
J gene: TRBJ1-2; D gene: .; clone size: .; V gene: TRBV27; CDR3 DNA: TGTGCCAGCAGTTTCCAGGGATTCTATGGCTACACCTTC; CDR3 protein: CASSFQGFYGYTF
J gene: TRBJ1-4; D gene: .; clone size: .; V gene: TRBV6-1; CDR3 DNA: TGTGCCAGCAGTCGGGGGGATGCAACTAATGAAAAACTGTTTTTT; CDR3 protein: CASSRGDATNEKLFF
J gene: TRBJ2-2; D gene: TRBD1; clone size: few; V gene: TRBV18; CDR3 DNA: TGTGCCAGCTCACCCTGGGACAGGGAAACCGGGGAGCTGTTTTTT; CDR3 protein: CASSPWDRETGELFF
J gene: TRBJ1-1; D gene: .; clone size: .; V gene: TRBV7-9; CDR3 DNA: TGTGCCAGCAGCCCCTCGTCCCATAACACTGAAGCTTTCTTT; CDR3 protein: CASSPSSHNTEAFF
J gene: TRBJ1-5; D gene: .; clone size: few; V gene: TRBV6-1; CDR3 DNA: TGTGCCAGCACCTCACAGAGCAATCAGCCCCAGCATTTT; CDR3 protein: CASTSQSNQPQHF
J gene: TRBJ2-3; D gene: .; clone size: .; V gene: TRBV5-1; CDR3 DNA: TGCGCCAGCAGCCTCCCGTTGCAGGGGCTCACAGATACGCAGTATTTT; CDR3 protein: CASSLPLQGLTDTQYF
J gene: TRBJ1-2; D gene: .; clone size: .; V gene: TRBV7-9; CDR3 DNA: TGTGCCAGCAGCGGGAGGACGGTTGGCTACACCTTC; CDR3 protein: CASSGRTVGYTF
J gene: TRBJ2-6; D gene: .; clone size: .; V gene: TRBV5-1; CDR3 DNA: TGCGCCAGCAGCTTGGAAGGGGCCCTCTCTGGGGCCAACGTCCTGACTTTC; CDR3 protein: CASSLEGALSGANVLTF
J gene: TRBJ1-2; D gene: .; clone size: .; V gene: TRBV5-1; CDR3 DNA: TGCGCCAGCAGCCCCGCAGGTCCTAACTATGGCTACACCTTC; CDR3 protein: CASSPAGPNYGYTF
J gene: TRBJ2-7; D gene: .; clone size: .; V gene: TRBV4-1; CDR3 DNA: TGCGCCAGCAGCCATACCTTCGGGATCCCCTACGAGCAGTACTTC; CDR3 protein: CASSHTFGIPYEQYF
J gene: TRBJ1-4; D gene: .; clone size: .; V gene: TRBV6-6; CDR3 DNA: TGTGCCGCAGCGGTAGGAGGCAAGGGTGAAAAACTGTTTTTT; CDR3 protein: CAAAVGGKGEKLFF
J gene: TRBJ2-5; D gene: .; clone size: .; V gene: TRBV5-1; CDR3 DNA: TGCGCCAGCAGCTTGGAAGGGGCGAGGGAGACCCAGTACTTC; CDR3 protein: CASSLEGARETQYF
J gene: TRBJ2-7; D gene: TRBD2; clone size: .; V gene: TRBV18; CDR3 DNA: TGTGCCAGCTCCGCCAATTGGGGGGGCTACGAGCAGTACTTC; CDR3 protein: CASSANWGGYEQYF